Listed here are 29 T cell receptor beta chains from one sample, sequenced in a study of T cell clonotyping in hematopoietic cell transplantation. Sequencing used immunoSEQ multiplex PCR; TCRdb keeps in-frame clones, though not all of them. The sample holds approximately 41,000 clones; about 85% are singletons and the top ten take less than 3%. The time point is: recipient sample about 28 days before transplant, after cytoreduction. The starting material was peripheral blood mononuclear cells, obtained before stem cell transplant. Source of these receptors: a man between 60 and 75 years old with acute myeloid leukemia. Some clones in this sample may be carry-over from other donors' samples.

The rearrangement joins TRBV2 to TRBJ1-5, with D perhaps matching TRBD1 (6 bases). Germline CDR1 is SNHLY and CDR2 is FYNNEI. CDR3 length: 15 residues. V was clipped by 3 bases and J by 1 base, with 10 bases between them. Here the CDR3 reads CASSDGGGSNQPQHF. DNA for the CDR3: TGTGCCAGCAGTGATGGGGGCGGGAGCAATCAGCCCCAGCATTTT.

CDR3 DNA: TGTGCCAGCAACCACTGGCGGGGGGGACAAGAGACCCAGTACTTC. This gives the protein CASNHWRGGQETQYF. The rearrangement links TRBV2 to TRBJ2-5; 9 bases map to TRBD2. The CDR3 consists of 15 residues. V was clipped by 7 bases and J by 2 bases; unmatched bases: 8. Germline CDR1 is SNHLY and CDR2 is FYNNEI.

The rearrangement links TRBV6-5 to TRBJ1-3, with D unresolved. Looked up from germline, CDR1 is MNHEY and CDR2 is SVGAGI. The CDR3 runs 16 residues. Trimming removed 0 bases at V and 2 bases at J, with 11 bases between. The CDR3 DNA follows: TGTGCCAGCAGTTACTCGAAGGTCCGAACTGGAAACACCATATATTTT. It yields the protein CASSYSKVRTGNTIYF.

The chain recombines TRBV28 with TRBJ1-3, with a tentative D call TRBD1 (6 bases). V lost 8 bases, J lost 6 bases, and 14 bases lay in between. The germline V gene encodes CDR1 MDHEN and CDR2 SYDVKM. CDR3 size: 13 residues. The CDR3 DNA follows: TGTGCCAGCCTTTCGGGGGGCGAAAACACCATATATTTT. Translation gives CASLSGGENTIYF.

This clone has just a few counts. This sequence joins TRBV19 and TRBJ1-1; 7 bases are shared with TRBD1. Trimming removed 5 bases from V and 6 bases from J; junction bases left unmatched: 15. Germline V gene lookup returns CDR1 LNHDA and CDR2 SQIVND (reference sequence). This CDR3 has 16 amino acids. In DNA, the CDR3 is TGTGCCAGTAGTCCAAGACAGGGTGTTCCGGTATCTGAAGCTTTCTTT. Encoded protein: CASSPRQGVPVSEAFF. Full variable domain (missing parts from reference TRBV19 and TRBJ1-1): DGGITQSPKYLFRKEGQNVTLSCEQNLNHDAMYWYRQDPGQGLRLIYYSQIVNDFQKGDIAEGYSVSREKKESFPLTVTSAQKNPTAFYLCASSPRQGVPVSEAFFGQGTRLTVV.

This clone was recorded only once. The rearrangement uses TRBV7-8 and TRBJ2-7; possible D gene TRBD2, 6 bases. In germline, CDR1 is SGHVS, CDR2 FQNEAQ. The CDR3 covers 14 residues. V was clipped by 5 bases and J by 5 bases, with 16 bases between them. In DNA, the CDR3 is TGTGCCAGCAGCACTAGCCCCGCTATAAACGAGCAGTACTTC. It yields the protein CASSTSPAINEQYF.

The chain is built from TRBV4-3 and TRBJ2-5, with 7 positions matching TRBD2. This CDR3 contains 15 residues. The V gene end was trimmed by 1 base and the J gene end by 2 bases; junction bases not matched to a gene: 4. Germline V CDR1 and CDR2: LGHNA, YSLEER. In DNA, the CDR3 is TGCGCCAGCAGCCAAGGACTAGCAGCACAAGAGACCCAGTACTTC. Protein: CASSQGLAAQETQYF.

The CDR3 sequence: CASSAGTAIYEQYF. Here the CDR3 DNA reads TGTGCCAGCAGCGCCGGGACGGCGATCTACGAGCAGTACTTC. The genes are TRBV9 and TRBJ2-7; D is tentatively TRBD1 or TRBD2 (5 bases each). The V and J ends lost 3 bases and 3 bases respectively, with 13 bases between them. The CDR3 has 14 amino acids. Germline CDR1 reads SGDLS; CDR2 reads YYNGEE.

This chain uses TRBV7-3 with TRBJ1-1; D gene uncertain. V lost 5 bases to trimming and J lost 7 bases, with 17 bases between them. From germline, CDR1 is SGHTA and CDR2 FQGTGA. The CDR3 has 14 amino acids. The CDR3 coding sequence is TGTGCCAGCAGCCCCTATACCCGACCCGGTGAAGCTTTCTTT. This sequence encodes CASSPYTRPGEAFF.

This clone has only a few counts. The chain has TRBV28 and TRBJ1-1, with no clear D. The CDR3 has 13 residues. Between the trimmed V and J ends, which lost 3 bases and 4 bases, there was a span of 9 bases. CDR1 and CDR2 (germline): MDHEN, SYDVKM. This CDR3 reads CASSLWRTTEAFF. The CDR3 DNA follows: TGTGCCAGCAGTTTGTGGCGGACCACTGAAGCTTTCTTT.

This clone has only a few counts. The V and J genes are TRBV5-1 and TRBJ1-6; the D is unclear. This CDR3 is 16 amino acids long. The V and J ends lost 4 bases and 6 bases respectively, with 17 bases between them. Germline lookup yields CDR1 SGHRS and CDR2 YFSETQ. The CDR3 region has the DNA TGCGCCAGCAGCCCATGGACGGCAGGCTCTAATTCACCCCTCCACTTT. Translated: CASSPWTAGSNSPLHF. The full variable domain, completed using reference TRBV5-1 and TRBJ1-6, is KAGVTQTPRYLIKTRGQQVTLSCSPISGHRSVSWYQQTPGQGLQFLFEYFSETQRNKGNFPGRFSGRQFSNSRSEMNVSTLELGDSALYLCASSPWTAGSNSPLHFGNGTRLTVT.

The DNA for the CDR3 is TGCGCCAGCAGCCAAGATCCGCAAGGGGGCACGGTTAAGGGCTACACCTTC. Protein: CASSQDPQGGTVKGYTF. The V gene is TRBV4-1, the J gene TRBJ1-2; 7 bases are a match to TRBD1. After removal of 0 bases from V and 8 bases from J, the junction contained 15 bases not matched to a gene. Germline lookup yields CDR1 MGHRA and CDR2 YSYEKL. The CDR3 length is 17 residues.

The chain uses TRBV11-2 and TRBJ1-5; D perhaps matches TRBD1 (6 bases). Trimming left V 5 bases short and J 4 bases short, with 12 bases between. Germline values: CDR1 SGHAT, CDR2 FQNNGV. The CDR3 has 14 residues. The CDR3 spells CASSPQGRNQPQHF. In DNA, the CDR3 is TGTGCCAGCAGCCCCCAGGGGAGGAATCAGCCCCAGCATTTT.

The chain is built from TRBV12-5 and TRBJ2-7; TRBD1 aligns across 7 bases. Per germline, CDR1 LGHNT and CDR2 FRNRAP. The CDR3 has 14 amino acids. V shed 5 bases and J 5 bases; nucleotides not matched to a gene: 9. The CDR3 DNA is TGTGCTAGTGGTCCCACTCACAGGGGCAACGAGCAGTACTTC. It codes for CASGPTHRGNEQYF.

This rearrangement joins TRBV10-1 to TRBJ1-4; D is unclear. V shed 2 bases and J shed 8 bases, with 15 bases lying between them. This CDR3 spans 15 amino acids. The germline V gene has CDR1 WNHNN and CDR2 SYGVQD (reference sequence). In DNA, the CDR3 is TGCGCCAGCAGTGAGGACGGGCCTATGGGGGAAAAACTGTTTTTT. Protein sequence: CASSEDGPMGEKLFF.

The chain recombines TRBV25-1 with TRBJ2-1; D gene ambiguous. Germline CDR1 is MGHDK and CDR2 is SYGVNS. This CDR3 has 16 residues. The V end was cut by 6 bases, the J end by 3 bases, with 18 bases between. The CDR3 DNA follows: TGTGCCAGCAGCCCTGACGAGGTAGAATACTACAATGAGCAGTTCTTC. As protein: CASSPDEVEYYNEQFF. Full variable domain (rest looked up from reference TRBV25-1 and TRBJ2-1): EADIYQTPRYLVIGTGKKITLECSQTMGHDKMYWYQQDPGMELHLIHYSYGVNSTEKGDLSSESTVSRIRTEHFPLTLESARPSHTSQYLCASSPDEVEYYNEQFFGPGTRLTVL.

The gene calls are TRBV19 and TRBJ1-4; D gene unclear. V lost 1 base and J lost 5, with 11 bases in between. CDR3 length equals 15 residues. The germline V gene has CDR1 LNHDA and CDR2 SQIVND (reference sequence). CDR3 amino acids: CASSIVEFSNEKLFF. CDR3 nucleotides: TGTGCCAGTAGTATAGTGGAGTTTTCCAATGAAAAACTGTTTTTT.

This rearrangement joins TRBV4-3 to TRBJ1-4; no firm D call. CDR1 is LGHNA and CDR2 is YSLEER in the germline V gene. Trimming left V 0 bases short and J 6 bases short, with 17 bases between. The CDR3 sequence is 17 residues long. As DNA, the CDR3 is TGCGCCAGCAGCCAAGATTTGCGGTTGGCACTAGATGAAAAACTGTTTTTT. Protein sequence: CASSQDLRLALDEKLFF.

The chain is built from TRBV28 and TRBJ2-1, with D tentatively TRBD2 (5 bases). The V end lost 2 bases, the J end lost 7 bases, and 15 bases lay between the germline ends. Germline loops: CDR1 MDHEN, CDR2 SYDVKM. The CDR3 length is 15 residues. The chain's CDR3 is CASSLHGEYGNEQFF. The DNA of the CDR3 is TGTGCCAGCAGTTTACACGGGGAGTACGGGAATGAGCAGTTCTTC.

The CDR3 DNA sequence: TGTGCCAGCAGCGTGCCCGGGGGTGGCTACACCTTC. Protein sequence: CASSVPGGGYTF. This chain links TRBV9 with TRBJ1-2; D is possibly TRBD1 (5 bases). This CDR3 has 12 amino acids. Germline V gene sequence: CDR1 SGDLS, CDR2 YYNGEE. V gave up 2 bases and J gave up 7 bases, with 9 bases separating them.

The chain links TRBV2 to TRBJ2-7, with TRBD2 as a possible D gene (7 bases). The CDR3 consists of 13 residues. Trimming left V 4 bases short and J 7 bases short, with 14 bases between. Germline CDR1 and CDR2: SNHLY and FYNNEI. Here the CDR3 reads CASSVLEGGEQYF. The CDR3 DNA reads as TGTGCCAGCAGTGTATTAGAGGGGGGGGAGCAGTACTTC.

The V gene is TRBV19, the J gene TRBJ1-4; D ambiguous. Trimming took off 7 bases at V and 8 bases at J, with 14 bases between the two ends. In germline, CDR1 is LNHDA, CDR2 SQIVND (reference sequence). The CDR3 length is 13 residues. CDR3 residues: CASIPPLGEKLFF. CDR3 nucleotide sequence: TGTGCCAGTATCCCCCCTTTGGGGGAAAAACTGTTTTTT.

The chain recombines TRBV7-3 with TRBJ2-1, with no clear D. Trimming left V 2 bases short and J 8 bases short, with 7 bases between. Germline V lookup: CDR1 SGHTA, CDR2 FQGTGA. This CDR3 spans 12 amino acids. The CDR3 is CASSLYGDEQFF. In nucleotides, the CDR3 is TGTGCCAGCAGCTTATACGGCGATGAGCAGTTCTTC.

Sample share makes this clone medium-sized. The chain links TRBV4-1 to TRBJ2-3; D not resolved. Trimming removed 4 bases at V and 5 bases at J, with 4 bases between. In germline, CDR1 is MGHRA, CDR2 YSYEKL. The CDR3 contains 11 residues. In DNA, the CDR3 is TGCGCCAGCAGCCCAGGAGATACGCAGTATTTT. Translating it yields CASSPGDTQYF.

This chain joins TRBV7-6 and TRBJ2-5; D possibly corresponds to TRBD1 (6 bases). Germline V gene lookup returns CDR1 SGHVS and CDR2 FNYEAQ. Trimming pared 1 base from V and 5 bases from J, leaving 11 bases between. This CDR3 contains 14 residues. The CDR3 here is CASSLVSRGETQYF. The CDR3 DNA reads TGTGCCAGCAGCTTAGTATCCAGGGGCGAGACCCAGTACTTC.

V and J are TRBV29-1 and TRBJ1-4; 9 bases are a match to TRBD1. V shed 6 bases and J 8 bases; nucleotides not matched to a gene: 7. The CDR3 sequence is 13 residues long. Looked up from germline, CDR1 is SQVTM and CDR2 is ANQGSEA. The CDR3 DNA reads as TGCAGCGTCGAGACAGGGGGGAACGAAAAACTGTTTTTT. This gives the protein CSVETGGNEKLFF.

The chain recombines TRBV21-1 with TRBJ2-3; TRBD2 is taken as the D call from the table, unchecked against the DNA. TRBV21-1 is given as a pseudogene. This CDR3 has 12 residues. Written as DNA, the CDR3 is TGTGCCAGCAGCAAGCGGCCAGATACGCAGTATTTT. It specifies CASSKRPDTQYF.

The table lists this clone with a count of one. This sequence joins TRBV9 and TRBJ1-1, with D hard to call. The CDR3 sequence is 13 residues long. V was clipped by 3 bases and J by 4 bases, with 10 bases between them. Germline loops: CDR1 SGDLS, CDR2 YYNGEE. DNA of the CDR3: TGTGCCAGCAGCGAGGGAGCAGTCACTGAAGCTTTCTTT. Amino acids: CASSEGAVTEAFF.

V gene TRBV28 combines with J gene TRBJ2-7; 10 bases match TRBD1. This CDR3 has 14 amino acids. Losses at the gene ends were 5 bases for V and 9 bases for J; bases not matched to a gene: 10. CDR1 and CDR2 from the germline V gene are MDHEN and SYDVKM. The CDR3: CASSPPGQGRRQYF. Written as DNA, the CDR3 is TGTGCCAGCAGTCCCCCGGGACAGGGGAGAAGGCAGTACTTC. The full variable domain, with the rest looked up from reference TRBV28 and TRBJ2-7, is DVKVTQSSRYLVKRTGEKVFLECVQDMDHENMFWYRQDPGLGLRLIYFSYDVKMKEKGDIPEGYSVSREKKERFSLILESASTNQTSMYLCASSPPGQGRRQYFGPGTRLTVT.